The clone carrying this T cell receptor (beta chain) was counted only a few times. Doses given second, at about 4 or about 12 weeks, were pooled. This record belongs to a study of T cell responses to AZD1222 COVID-19 vaccine. Germline V CDR1 and CDR2: SGDLS, YYNGEE. V was clipped by 0 bases and J by 2 bases, with 12 bases between them. The CDR3 has 15 residues. Clones were read by immunoSEQ multiplex PCR, and TCRdb kept only the in-frame ones, dropping some. In the table there are around 180,000 clones, more than 75% of which are singletons. Sequenced here: peripheral blood, sampled 28 days after the second AZD1222 dose. The genes are TRBV9 and TRBJ2-7; TRBD1 might be the D (6 bases). The origin of this receptor is an adult who received the AZD1222 COVID-19 vaccine. The DNA of the CDR3 is TGTGCCAGCAGCGTAGAGGCCAGGGGACCCTACGAGCAGTACTTC. Encoded protein: CASSVEARGPYEQYF.